Listed here are 30 T cell receptor beta chains from one sample, sequenced in a study of blood T cell repertoires in COVID-19. TCRdb keeps only in-frame clones here, not all; method: immunoSEQ multiplex PCR. The repertoire includes approximately 58,000 clones, 90% to 95% of them detected once, and about 3.4% sits in the top ten. Sequencing was carried out using peripheral blood. The receptors were gathered from a human donor in a cohort sampled during active COVID-19.

V is TRBV6-5 and J is TRBJ2-2, with 7 nucleotides matching TRBD1. The germline V gene encodes CDR1 MNHEY and CDR2 SVGAGI. The J segment lost 6 bases and the V segment lost 0 bases, leaving 4 bases of the junction unmatched. CDR3 size: 15 residues. CDR3 loop: CASSYSRQGAGELFF. The CDR3 DNA follows: TGTGCCAGCAGTTACTCTAGGCAGGGGGCCGGGGAGCTGTTTTTT.

This chain links TRBV9 with TRBJ2-1; the match to TRBD1 covers 7 bases. Trimming removed 0 bases from V and 8 bases from J; junction bases left unmatched: 8. Germline assignment: CDR1 SGDLS and CDR2 YYNGEE. The CDR3 length is 15 residues. The DNA for the CDR3 is TGTGCCAGCAGCGTAGACGCAGGGGGAGAGGATGAGCAGTTCTTC. This codes for CASSVDAGGEDEQFF.

This clone was counted a few times. V gene TRBV3-1 (or the pseudogene TRBV3-2) combines with J gene TRBJ2-3; 9 bases are a match to TRBD2. The CDR3 contains 15 residues. The V gene end was trimmed by 4 bases and the J gene end by 6 bases; junction bases not matched to a gene: 8. Germline V gene lookup returns CDR1 LGHDT and CDR2 YNNKEL (reference sequence). CDR3 loop: CASSRGGAGGDTQYF. The DNA of the CDR3 is TGTGCCAGCAGCCGAGGTGGGGCGGGAGGGGATACGCAGTATTTT.

V is TRBV2 and J is TRBJ1-2, with 9 bases that match TRBD1. Losses at the gene ends were 6 bases for V and 2 bases for J; bases not matched to a gene: 7. CDR3 size: 15 residues. The germline V gene encodes CDR1 SNHLY and CDR2 FYNNEI. The CDR3 DNA is TGTGCCAGCAGGGGCCGGGACAGGGACAACTATGGCTACACCTTC. It specifies CASRGRDRDNYGYTF. Full variable domain (remainder filled in from reference TRBV2 and TRBJ1-2): EPEVTQTPSHQVTQMGQEVILRCVPISNHLYFYWYRQILGQKVEFLVSFYNNEISEKSEIFDDQFSVERPDGSNFTLKIRSTKLEDSAMYFCASRGRDRDNYGYTFGSGTRLTVV.

The chain has TRBV7-2 and TRBJ1-1; 8 bases are shared with TRBD1. V lost 3 bases, J lost 1 base, and 1 base stayed unmatched. Germline assignment: CDR1 SGHTA and CDR2 FQGNSA. CDR3 length: 14 amino acids. CDR3 sequence reads: CASSFRGPNTEAFF. DNA for the CDR3: TGTGCCAGCAGCTTCAGGGGGCCGAACACTGAAGCTTTCTTT. The full variable domain, with the rest looked up from reference TRBV7-2 and TRBJ1-1, is GAGVSQSPSNKVTEKGKDVELRCDPISGHTALYWYRQSLGQGLEFLIYFQGNSAPDKSGLPSDRFSAERTGGSVSTLTIQRTQQEDSAVYLCASSFRGPNTEAFFGQGTRLTVV.

V usage is TRBV6-6 and J usage is TRBJ1-3; 7 bases align to TRBD1. Germline V lookup: CDR1 MNHNY, CDR2 SVGAGI (reference sequence). With V trimmed by 0 bases and J by 2 bases, 4 bases remained unmatched. The CDR3 spans 16 residues. This CDR3 is CASSYSGTEPGNTIYF. The CDR3 coding sequence is TGTGCCAGCAGTTACTCTGGGACAGAGCCTGGAAACACCATATATTTT.

The CDR3 nucleotides read TGTGCCAGCAGCTCGGGACTAGCGGGGGGTATAACCGGGGAGCTGTTTTTT. Protein sequence: CASSSGLAGGITGELFF. The genes are TRBV28 and TRBJ2-2, with TRBD2 identical over 15 bases. Germline CDR1 reads MDHEN; CDR2 reads SYDVKM. Germline trimming cut 6 bases from V and 5 bases from J; bases unmatched to any gene: 7. The CDR3 loop spans 17 amino acids.

V usage is TRBV2 and J usage is TRBJ1-2, with D possibly matching TRBD1 (5 bases). This CDR3 is built from 13 residues. V was clipped by 3 bases and J by 4 bases, with 9 bases between them. Germline V gives CDR1 SNHLY, CDR2 FYNNEI. Written as DNA, the CDR3 is TGTGCCAGCAGTGAGGGGCAGTTCTATGGCTACACCTTC. Protein sequence: CASSEGQFYGYTF.

The genes are TRBV7-2 and TRBJ2-1; D call uncertain. Germline lookup yields CDR1 SGHTA and CDR2 FQGNSA. The CDR3 length is 12 residues. V gave up 2 bases and J gave up 10 bases, with 9 bases separating them. CDR3 residues: CASSLMQNEQFF. The CDR3 coding sequence is TGTGCCAGCAGCTTAATGCAGAACGAGCAGTTCTTC. The variable domain in full, completed from reference TRBV7-2 and TRBJ2-1, reads GAGVSQSPSNKVTEKGKDVELRCDPISGHTALYWYRQSLGQGLEFLIYFQGNSAPDKSGLPSDRFSAERTGGSVSTLTIQRTQQEDSAVYLCASSLMQNEQFFGPGTRLTVL.

The chain carries TRBV6-5 and TRBJ1-3, with 7 bases that match TRBD1. CDR1 and CDR2 (germline): MNHEY, SVGAGI. The CDR3 covers 16 residues. Trimming removed 4 bases from V and 2 bases from J; junction bases left unmatched: 8. CDR3 amino acids: CASSLGGAGAGNTIYF. The CDR3 region has the DNA TGTGCCAGCAGTTTAGGGGGCGCGGGTGCTGGAAACACCATATATTTT.

The chain uses TRBV19 and TRBJ1-3; tentative D call: TRBD1 (5 bases). Germline V gene lookup returns CDR1 LNHDA and CDR2 SQIVND (reference sequence). CDR3 size: 15 residues. Trimming shortened V by 7 bases and J by 0 bases, and 13 bases separated the two germline ends. CDR3 DNA sequence: TGTGCCAGTAATCTAGGGGATTTCTCTGGAAACACCATATATTTT. Protein: CASNLGDFSGNTIYF.

The DNA of the CDR3 is TGTGCCAGCTCACCCCCAAGCCGGGATACGCAGTATTTT. Encoded protein: CASSPPSRDTQYF. The V and J genes are TRBV18 and TRBJ2-3; D is undetermined. This CDR3 has 13 amino acids. Between the trimmed V and J ends, which lost 3 bases and 6 bases, there was a span of 10 bases. CDR1 and CDR2 (germline): KGHSH, LQKENI.

The V call is TRBV9, the J call TRBJ2-5; 10 bases are shared with TRBD2. V trimming: 1 base; J trimming: 3 bases; junction bases outside the gene matches: 3. Germline V gene lookup returns CDR1 SGDLS and CDR2 YYNGEE. This CDR3 spans 15 amino acids. CDR3 amino acids: CASSVSGRAEETQYF. As DNA, the CDR3 is TGTGCCAGCAGCGTAAGCGGGAGGGCTGAAGAGACCCAGTACTTC.

The CDR3 reads CSASTGSTAEPYGYTF. In DNA, the CDR3 is TGCAGCGCCTCAACAGGGTCGACCGCTGAACCCTATGGCTACACCTTC. The genes are TRBV29-1 and TRBJ1-2; possible D gene TRBD1, 6 bases. V lost 7 bases and J 4 bases, leaving 25 bases between the germline ends. Germline CDR1 and CDR2: SQVTM and ANQGSEA. This CDR3 is 16 amino acids long.

This sequence joins TRBV9 and TRBJ2-1; 11 nucleotides align to TRBD2. J gave up 7 bases and V 3 bases, and 9 bases lay outside the gene matches. The germline CDR1 and CDR2 sequences are SGDLS and YYNGEE. This CDR3 has 16 residues. CDR3 coding DNA: TGTGCCAGCAGCGATCGGACTAGCGGGTCTCGAAATGAGCAGTTCTTC. Translated, it gives CASSDRTSGSRNEQFF.

This chain joins TRBV5-8 and TRBJ1-1; weak D call: TRBD1 (5 bases). The germline V gene encodes CDR1 SGHTS and CDR2 YDEGEE. This CDR3 comprises 14 residues. The ends were cut back, 2 bases at V and 6 bases at J, with 14 bases in the middle. The CDR3 sequence: CASSLRQRGAEAFF. CDR3 nucleotide sequence: TGTGCCAGCAGCTTAAGACAGCGGGGCGCTGAAGCTTTCTTT.

This chain connects TRBV19 to TRBJ2-6; TRBD1 matches 9 bases. The CDR3 sequence is 16 residues long. The germline V gene has CDR1 LNHDA and CDR2 SQIVND (reference sequence). The trim removed 7 bases at V and 4 bases at J, leaving 8 bases unmatched. The CDR3 loop is CASTGQGIVGANVLTF. DNA for the CDR3: TGTGCCAGTACGGGACAGGGTATCGTGGGGGCCAACGTCCTGACTTTC. Filled out from reference TRBV19 and TRBJ2-6, the complete variable domain reads DGGITQSPKYLFRKEGQNVTLSCEQNLNHDAMYWYRQDPGQGLRLIYYSQIVNDFQKGDIAEGYSVSREKKESFPLTVTSAQKNPTAFYLCASTGQGIVGANVLTFGAGSRLTVL.

The chain couples TRBV9 to TRBJ2-3; D possibly corresponds to TRBD2 (5 bases). Trimming removed 0 bases from V and 5 bases from J, with 16 bases in between. The CDR3 spans 16 residues. The germline CDR1 and CDR2 sequences are SGDLS and YYNGEE. The CDR3, as DNA: TGTGCCAGCAGCGTAGAGGCGCTATCCCGGGAAGATACGCAGTATTTT. Protein product: CASSVEALSREDTQYF.

The chain links TRBV9 to TRBJ2-5; tentatively, D is TRBD2 (5 bases). Germline loops: CDR1 SGDLS, CDR2 YYNGEE. This CDR3 is built from 14 residues. Trimming left V 0 bases short and J 1 base short, with 7 bases between. CDR3: CASSVGTVQETQYF. The CDR3 DNA reads as TGTGCCAGCAGCGTAGGGACTGTCCAAGAGACCCAGTACTTC.

The chain carries TRBV6-4 and TRBJ1-5, with no clear D. Germline lookup yields CDR1 MRHNA and CDR2 SNTAGT. CDR3 length: 13 residues. The ends were cut back, 8 bases at V and 4 bases at J, with 12 bases in the middle. CDR3 residues: CASEVEQNQPQHF. For the CDR3, the DNA is TGTGCCAGCGAGGTTGAGCAGAATCAGCCCCAGCATTTT.

This sequence joins TRBV19 and TRBJ1-1; weak D call: TRBD1 (5 bases). Trimming stripped 7 bases from V and 5 bases from J, with 17 bases between. The CDR3 contains 14 residues. Germline-derived CDR1 and CDR2 are LNHDA and SQIVND (reference sequence). CDR3 sequence: CASTMGLLGTEAFF. In DNA, the CDR3 is TGTGCCAGTACCATGGGGCTTCTCGGGACTGAAGCTTTCTTT.

J is TRBJ1-2 and V is TRBV29-1, with D hard to call. The CDR3 length is 14 residues. V was shortened by 4 bases and J by 0 bases, with 12 bases between the two germline ends. The germline CDR1 and CDR2 sequences are SQVTM and ANQGSEA. CDR3 residues: CSVGPAGTNYGYTF. CDR3 in DNA: TGCAGCGTTGGCCCCGCAGGTACTAACTATGGCTACACCTTC.

The chain recombines TRBV7-8 with TRBJ2-7, with a tentative D call TRBD1 (6 bases). The CDR3 is 12 residues long. V was clipped by 2 bases and J by 9 bases, with 11 bases between them. Germline assignment: CDR1 SGHVS and CDR2 FQNEAQ. The CDR3 spells CASSLRGNTQYF. CDR3 sequence (DNA): TGTGCCAGCAGCTTAAGGGGGAACACGCAGTACTTC.

This chain links TRBV28 with TRBJ1-5; D is possibly TRBD1 (6 bases). Per the germline V gene, CDR1 is MDHEN and CDR2 is SYDVKM. The CDR3 consists of 14 residues. Trimming cost V 5 bases and J 1 base, with 9 bases left between them. CDR3 DNA sequence: TGTGCCAGCAGTCGAGACAGGAGCAATCAGCCCCAGCATTTT. This codes for CASSRDRSNQPQHF. The full variable domain, completed using reference TRBV28 and TRBJ1-5, is DVKVTQSSRYLVKRTGEKVFLECVQDMDHENMFWYRQDPGLGLRLIYFSYDVKMKEKGDIPEGYSVSREKKERFSLILESASTNQTSMYLCASSRDRSNQPQHFGDGTRLSIL.

The chain recombines TRBV27 with TRBJ2-5; a possible D gene is TRBD1 (6 bases). The CDR3 sequence is 15 residues long. V lost 8 bases and J lost 5, with 21 bases in between. Germline CDR1 reads MNHEY; CDR2 reads SMNVEV (reference sequence). Written as DNA, the CDR3 is TGTGCCAGCGCTGAAACAGGGAGAGGTTCGGAGACCCAGTACTTC. Protein sequence: CASAETGRGSETQYF.

This sequence joins TRBV6-5 and TRBJ2-3; D is possibly TRBD2 (6 bases). The germline V gene encodes CDR1 MNHEY and CDR2 SVGAGI. This CDR3 is built from 13 residues. V lost 4 bases and J 2 bases, leaving 7 bases between the germline ends. CDR3 residues: CASSSRDTDTQYF. CDR3 nucleotide sequence: TGTGCCAGCAGTTCGCGGGACACAGATACGCAGTATTTT.

The genes are TRBV7-6 and TRBJ2-5, with TRBD1 matching over 8 bases. The V gene end was trimmed by 5 bases and the J gene end by 4 bases; junction bases not matched to a gene: 6. CDR3 length: 14 amino acids. CDR1 SGHVS and CDR2 FNYEAQ come from the germline V gene. CDR3 sequence: CASSARGLSETQYF. The CDR3, as DNA: TGTGCCAGCAGCGCCAGGGGGCTCTCAGAGACCCAGTACTTC.

The rearrangement links TRBV5-1 to TRBJ1-1; TRBD1 aligns across 10 bases. Germline V gives CDR1 SGHRS, CDR2 YFSETQ. V lost 4 bases, J lost 2 bases, and 5 bases stayed unmatched. The length of the CDR3 is 15 residues. CDR3 region: CASSGGTGANTEAFF. The CDR3 bases are TGCGCCAGCAGCGGCGGGACAGGGGCTAACACTGAAGCTTTCTTT. Filled out from reference TRBV5-1 and TRBJ1-1, the complete variable domain reads KAGVTQTPRYLIKTRGQQVTLSCSPISGHRSVSWYQQTPGQGLQFLFEYFSETQRNKGNFPGRFSGRQFSNSRSEMNVSTLELGDSALYLCASSGGTGANTEAFFGQGTRLTVV.

The V and J genes are TRBV18 and TRBJ1-1; perhaps TRBD1 as D (6 bases). Germline lookup yields CDR1 KGHSH and CDR2 LQKENI. The CDR3 consists of 13 residues. Trimming pared 3 bases from V and 9 bases from J, leaving 14 bases between. For the CDR3, the DNA is TGTGCCAGCTCACCTCTAGAGGACAGCCAAGCTTTCTTT. This codes for CASSPLEDSQAFF.

The CDR3 region has the DNA TGCGCCACCAGGGCGGTGAACTATGGCTACACCTTC. Translated: CATRAVNYGYTF. The genes are TRBV10-2 and TRBJ1-2; D is possibly TRBD1 (5 bases). This CDR3 is 12 amino acids long. V was clipped by 10 bases and J by 2 bases, with 11 bases between them. Germline CDR1 and CDR2: WSHSY and SAAADI.